This TCR beta chain appears in the sequencing data of a study of tumor-infiltrating lymphocytes in primary liver carcinoma. Both RNA and DNA were isolated together from approximately 20-30 mg of bulk tissue that had not been sorted. Donors underwent surgery for histopathologically diagnosed primary liver carcinoma. In germline, CDR1 is SQVTM, CDR2 ANQGSEA. V gave up 7 bases and J gave up 4 bases; unmatched junction bases: 9. This CDR3 comprises 14 residues. A primer in the constant region served to generate TCR beta cDNA from 500 to 600 ng of total RNA. Three nested multiplex PCR rounds of slightly modified ARM-PCR generated TCR beta libraries. The first two PCR rounds used TRBV1-TRBV30 forward primers with a C-beta reverse primer, around 10 cycles each. TCRdb reanalysed the multiplex PCR reads using MiXCR and keeps one entry per CDR3 protein. The data hold tens of thousands of distinct CDR3 sequences, with roughly 70% observed a single time.

Broader study findings: Tumors had a significantly higher top-250-clone fraction than blood (p = 0.039). Relative to tumor region pairs, the tumor-adjacent and tumor-blood pairs showed overlap that was lower.

This clonotype was found many times. The antigen remains undetermined. The chain combines TRBV29-1 with TRBJ2-3, with 9 bases lining up with TRBD2. The TCR comes from a man aged 40-55 years with primary liver carcinoma and hepatitis B virus infection. Sequencing input: liver tumor tissue from sampling region 4. Indicated subset: tumor region T4, right-lateral pole. CDR3 in amino acids: CSAEGSGSADTQYF. The CDR3 DNA follows: TGCAGCGCTGAGGGTAGCGGGAGTGCAGATACGCAGTATTTT.